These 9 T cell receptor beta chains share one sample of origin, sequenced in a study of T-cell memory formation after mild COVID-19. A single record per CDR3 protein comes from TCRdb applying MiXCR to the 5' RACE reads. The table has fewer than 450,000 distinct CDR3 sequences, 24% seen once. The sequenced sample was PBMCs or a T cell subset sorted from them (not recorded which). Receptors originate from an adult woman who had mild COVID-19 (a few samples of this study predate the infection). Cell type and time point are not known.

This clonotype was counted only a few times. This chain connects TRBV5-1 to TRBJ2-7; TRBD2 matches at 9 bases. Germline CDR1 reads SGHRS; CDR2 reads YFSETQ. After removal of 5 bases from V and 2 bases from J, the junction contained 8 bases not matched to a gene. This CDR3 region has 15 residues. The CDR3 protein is CASSLTSGPPYEQYF. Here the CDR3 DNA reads TGCGCCAGCAGTCTCACTAGCGGGCCACCCTACGAGCAGTACTTC.

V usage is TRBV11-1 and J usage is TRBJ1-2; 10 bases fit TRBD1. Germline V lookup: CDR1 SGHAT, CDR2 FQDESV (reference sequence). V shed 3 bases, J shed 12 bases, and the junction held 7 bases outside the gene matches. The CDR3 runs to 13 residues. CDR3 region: CASSFLTGGKDTF. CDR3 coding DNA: TGTGCCAGCAGCTTTCTGACAGGGGGCAAGGACACCTTC.

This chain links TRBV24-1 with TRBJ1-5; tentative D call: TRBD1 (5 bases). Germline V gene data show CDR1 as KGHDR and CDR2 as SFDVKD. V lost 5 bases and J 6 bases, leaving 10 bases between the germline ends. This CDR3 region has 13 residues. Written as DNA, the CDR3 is TGTGCCACCAGTGGCACAGGCCGTCAGCCCCAGCATTTT. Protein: CATSGTGRQPQHF.

CDR3 loop: CASNIGTGPQYF. In DNA form, the CDR3 reads TGTGCCAGCAACATCGGGACAGGGCCGCAGTATTTT. This rearrangement joins TRBV7-2 to TRBJ2-3; 9 nucleotides align to TRBD1. Trimming removed 7 bases from V and 10 bases from J; junction bases left unmatched: 6. This CDR3 contains 12 residues. Per germline, CDR1 SGHTA and CDR2 FQGNSA. Combining the CDR3 with reference TRBV7-2 and TRBJ2-3 gives the whole variable domain GAGVSQSPSNKVTEKGKDVELRCDPISGHTALYWYRQSLGQGLEFLIYFQGNSAPDKSGLPSDRFSAERTGGSVSTLTIQRTQQEDSAVYLCASNIGTGPQYFGPGTRLTVL.

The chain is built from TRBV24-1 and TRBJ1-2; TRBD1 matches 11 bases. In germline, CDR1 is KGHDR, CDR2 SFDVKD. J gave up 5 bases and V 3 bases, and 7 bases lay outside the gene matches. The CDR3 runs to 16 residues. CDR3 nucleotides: TGTGCCACCAGTGATGGGGGACAGGGGGACTCATATGGCTACACCTTC. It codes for CATSDGGQGDSYGYTF.

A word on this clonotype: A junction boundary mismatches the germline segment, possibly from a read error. The CDR3 is CASSPTSATYNEQFF. The CDR3 nucleotides read TGTGCTAGCAGCCCGACTAGCGCAACCTACAATGAGCAGTTCTTC. The chain carries TRBV7-7 and TRBJ2-1, with 8 bases that match TRBD2. The CDR3 length is 15 residues. Looked up from germline, CDR1 is SSHAT and CDR2 is FNYEAQ (reference sequence).

The CDR3 here is CASSEYSRGIGNTIYF. The DNA for the CDR3 is TGTGCCAGCAGTGAATATTCACGGGGCATTGGAAACACCATATATTTT. The V gene is TRBV25-1, the J gene TRBJ1-3, with D perhaps TRBD1 (5 bases). The V gene's germline CDR1 is MGHDK and CDR2 SYGVNS. There are 16 residues in the CDR3. Trimming pared 0 bases from V and 3 bases from J, leaving 12 bases between.

CDR3 sequence: CSARDWEGTEAFF. CDR3 bases: TGCAGTGCTAGGGATTGGGAGGGGACTGAAGCTTTCTTT. This chain joins TRBV20-1 and TRBJ1-1; TRBD1 might be the D (5 bases). This CDR3 contains 13 residues. Germline V gives CDR1 DFQATT, CDR2 SNEGSKA (reference sequence). V lost 3 bases and J 5 bases, leaving 13 bases between the germline ends.

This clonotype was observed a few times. The DNA for the CDR3 is TGCAGTGCTAGTGCGGGACAGGAGGCCGGGGAGCTGTTTTTT. As protein: CSASAGQEAGELFF. The chain combines TRBV20-1 with TRBJ2-2, with 8 bases lining up with TRBD1. The V segment lost 3 bases and the J segment 6 bases; nucleotides outside the gene matches: 6. The CDR3 sequence is 14 residues long. CDR1 is DFQATT, CDR2 SNEGSKA, per germline (reference sequence).